This T cell receptor beta chain emerged from a study of OX40 agonist ivuxolimab in advanced cancers. Here immunoSEQ multiplex PCR was the method, and the copy in TCRdb shows in-frame clones only, minus some. This sample has some 9,300 clones, with 60% to 80% found just once. The source of this sequence is an adult with an advanced solid tumor such as melanoma, head and neck, liver or kidney cancer. The sample was CD4+ or CD8+ T cells sorted from blood, taken in a trial of the OX40 agonist ivuxolimab.

CDR3 coding DNA: TGCGCCAGCAGCCATACAGGGGGCCAGGGCTACGAGCAGTACTTC. Translating gives CASSHTGGQGYEQYF. V is TRBV4-1 and J is TRBJ2-7; 9 bases align to TRBD1. The CDR3 sequence is 15 residues long. Per the germline V gene, CDR1 is MGHRA and CDR2 is YSYEKL. V shed 3 bases, J shed 3 bases, and the junction held 6 bases outside the gene matches.